This T cell receptor beta chain was sequenced during a study of cytomegalovirus exposure and HLA in healthy donors. Amplification used 60 Vbeta primers and 13 Jbeta primers. Using immunoSEQ multiplex PCR, the repertoire was profiled, and TCRdb retains in-frame clones only, with some absent. The data contain about 97,000 clones, 65% to 80% of them singletons. The CDR3 is 13 residues long. From germline, CDR1 is SGHRS and CDR2 YFSETQ. V lost 0 bases and J lost 6, with 10 bases in between. This clonotype was obtained from a woman aged 40 to 50 in good health and CMV-seronegative. Sample: PBMCs. The gene calls are TRBV5-1 and TRBJ2-7; maybe TRBD2 (5 bases). The CDR3 DNA follows: TGCGCCAGCAGCTTGGTCTCCGGGGTCGAGCAGTACTTC. It encodes CASSLVSGVEQYF. The complete variable domain, with remaining parts taken from reference TRBV5-1 and TRBJ2-7, reads KAGVTQTPRYLIKTRGQQVTLSCSPISGHRSVSWYQQTPGQGLQFLFEYFSETQRNKGNFPGRFSGRQFSNSRSEMNVSTLELGDSALYLCASSLVSGVEQYFGPGTRLTVT.